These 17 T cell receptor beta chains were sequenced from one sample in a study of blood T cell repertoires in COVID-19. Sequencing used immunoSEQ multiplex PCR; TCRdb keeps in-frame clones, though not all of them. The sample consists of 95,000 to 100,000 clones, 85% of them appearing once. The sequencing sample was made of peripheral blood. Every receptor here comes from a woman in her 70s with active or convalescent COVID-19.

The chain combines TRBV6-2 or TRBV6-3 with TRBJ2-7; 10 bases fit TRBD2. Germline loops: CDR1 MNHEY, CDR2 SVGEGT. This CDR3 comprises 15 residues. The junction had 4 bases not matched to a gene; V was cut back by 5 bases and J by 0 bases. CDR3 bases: TGTGCCAGCAGTCTCCCTAGCGGGGGCTCCTACGAGCAGTACTTC. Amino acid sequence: CASSLPSGGSYEQYF.

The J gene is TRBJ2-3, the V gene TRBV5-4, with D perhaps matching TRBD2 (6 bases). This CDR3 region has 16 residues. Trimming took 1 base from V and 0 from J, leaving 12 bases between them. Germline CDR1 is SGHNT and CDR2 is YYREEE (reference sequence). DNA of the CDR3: TGTGCCAGCAGCTTGAAACTAGCAGACAGCACAGATACGCAGTATTTT. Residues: CASSLKLADSTDTQYF.

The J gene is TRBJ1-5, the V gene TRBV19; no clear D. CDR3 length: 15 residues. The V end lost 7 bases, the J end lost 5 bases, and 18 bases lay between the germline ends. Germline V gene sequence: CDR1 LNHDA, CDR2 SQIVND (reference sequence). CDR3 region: CASTYEVGRDQPQHF. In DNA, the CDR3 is TGTGCCAGTACCTACGAGGTGGGGAGAGATCAGCCCCAGCATTTT.

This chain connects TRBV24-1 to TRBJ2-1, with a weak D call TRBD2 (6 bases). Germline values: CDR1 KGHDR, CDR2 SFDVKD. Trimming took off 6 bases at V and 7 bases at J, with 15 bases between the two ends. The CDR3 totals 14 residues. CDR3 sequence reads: CATSREPEGNEQFF. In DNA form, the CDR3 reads TGTGCCACCAGTCGGGAGCCTGAGGGTAATGAGCAGTTCTTC.

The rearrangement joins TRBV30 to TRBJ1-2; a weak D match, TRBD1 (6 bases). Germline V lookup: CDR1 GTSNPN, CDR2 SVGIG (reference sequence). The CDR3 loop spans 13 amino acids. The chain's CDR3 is CARSAGPQGGYTF. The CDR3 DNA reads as TGTGCACGTTCCGCCGGACCCCAGGGGGGCTACACCTTC. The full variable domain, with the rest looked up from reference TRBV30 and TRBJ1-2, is SQTIHQWPATLVQPVGSPLSLECTVEGTSNPNLYWYRQAAGRGLQLLFYSVGIGQISSEVPQNLSASRPQDRQFILSSKKLLLSDSGFYLCARSAGPQGGYTFGSGTRLTVV.

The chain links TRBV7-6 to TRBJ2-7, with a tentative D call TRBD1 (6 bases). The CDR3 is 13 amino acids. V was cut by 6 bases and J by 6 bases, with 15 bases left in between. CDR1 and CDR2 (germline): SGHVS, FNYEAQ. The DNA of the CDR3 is TGTGCCAGCAGTTCCGGGACAAACGGCGAGCAGTACTTC. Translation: CASSSGTNGEQYF.

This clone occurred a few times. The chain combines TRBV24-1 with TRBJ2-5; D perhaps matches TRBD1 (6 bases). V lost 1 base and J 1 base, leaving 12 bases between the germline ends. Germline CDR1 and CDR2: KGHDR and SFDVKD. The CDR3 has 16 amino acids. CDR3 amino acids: CATSDFTKDSQETQYF. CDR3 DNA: TGTGCCACCAGTGATTTTACAAAGGACAGCCAAGAGACCCAGTACTTC.

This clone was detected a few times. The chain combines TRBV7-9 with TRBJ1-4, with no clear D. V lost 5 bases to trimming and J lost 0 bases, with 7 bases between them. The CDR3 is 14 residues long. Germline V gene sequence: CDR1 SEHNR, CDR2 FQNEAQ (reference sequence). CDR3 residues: CASSKHATNEKLFF. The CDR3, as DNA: TGTGCCAGCAGCAAACATGCAACTAATGAAAAACTGTTTTTT.

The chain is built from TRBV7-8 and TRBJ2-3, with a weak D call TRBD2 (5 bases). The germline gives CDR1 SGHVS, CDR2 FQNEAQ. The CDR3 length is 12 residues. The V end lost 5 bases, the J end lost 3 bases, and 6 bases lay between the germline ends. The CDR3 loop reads CASSPGTDTQYF. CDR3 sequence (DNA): TGTGCCAGCAGCCCGGGAACAGATACGCAGTATTTT.

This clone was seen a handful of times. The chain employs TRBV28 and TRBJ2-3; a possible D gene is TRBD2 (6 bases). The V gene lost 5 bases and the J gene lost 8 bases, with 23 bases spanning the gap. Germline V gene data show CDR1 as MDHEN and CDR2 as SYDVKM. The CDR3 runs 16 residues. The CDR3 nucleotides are TGTGCCAGCAGTACGGCGACTAGGACGGGATCCCGTACGCAGTATTTT. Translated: CASSTATRTGSRTQYF.

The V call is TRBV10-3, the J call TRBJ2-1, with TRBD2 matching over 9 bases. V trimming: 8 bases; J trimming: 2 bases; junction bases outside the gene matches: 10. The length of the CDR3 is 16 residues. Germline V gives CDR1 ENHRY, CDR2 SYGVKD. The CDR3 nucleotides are TGTGCCATCCAAAATGCGGGGGGGGCCCCCTACAATGAGCAGTTCTTC. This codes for CAIQNAGGAPYNEQFF.

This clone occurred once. In DNA form, the CDR3 reads TGTGCCAGCACACTCGAGGGGGACCCCAATTATGGCTACACCTTC. This sequence encodes CASTLEGDPNYGYTF. V gene TRBV2 combines with J gene TRBJ1-2; D is possibly TRBD1 (6 bases). CDR1 and CDR2 (germline): SNHLY, FYNNEI. The CDR3 loop spans 15 amino acids. V was clipped by 7 bases and J by 5 bases, with 20 bases between them.

The CDR3 region has the DNA TGTGCCAGCAGCCAGGACAGTTACAATGAGCAGTTCTTC. Its translation: CASSQDSYNEQFF. This sequence joins TRBV6-5 and TRBJ2-1; the D gene is possibly TRBD1 (6 bases). The V and J ends lost 6 bases and 4 bases respectively, with 10 bases between them. CDR1 and CDR2 (germline): MNHEY, SVGAGI. CDR3 size: 13 residues.

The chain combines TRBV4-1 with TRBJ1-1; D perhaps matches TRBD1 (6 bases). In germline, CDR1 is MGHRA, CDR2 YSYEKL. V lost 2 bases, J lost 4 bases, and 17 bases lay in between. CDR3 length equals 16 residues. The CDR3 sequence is CASSQLQQGWSTEAFF. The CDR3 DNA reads TGCGCCAGCAGCCAATTACAACAGGGTTGGAGCACTGAAGCTTTCTTT.

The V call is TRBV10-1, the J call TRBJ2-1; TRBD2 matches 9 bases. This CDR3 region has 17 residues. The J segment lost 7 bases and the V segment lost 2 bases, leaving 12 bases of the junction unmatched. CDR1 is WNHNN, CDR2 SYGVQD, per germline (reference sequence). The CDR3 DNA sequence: TGCGCCAGCAGTGAGAGTAGTGGTCTAGCGGGAATGAATGAGCAGTTCTTC. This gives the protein CASSESSGLAGMNEQFF.

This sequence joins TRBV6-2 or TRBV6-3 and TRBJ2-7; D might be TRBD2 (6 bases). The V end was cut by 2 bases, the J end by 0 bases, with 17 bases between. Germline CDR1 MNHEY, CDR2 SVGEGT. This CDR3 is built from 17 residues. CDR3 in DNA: TGTGCCAGCAGTTACGGGACCGCCACGGGACTCTCCTACGAGCAGTACTTC. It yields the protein CASSYGTATGLSYEQYF.

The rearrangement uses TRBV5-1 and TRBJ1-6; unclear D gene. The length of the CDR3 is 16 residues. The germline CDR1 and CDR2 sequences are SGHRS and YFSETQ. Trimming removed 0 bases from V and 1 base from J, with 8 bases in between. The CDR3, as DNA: TGCGCCAGCAGCTTGGGCAGGAATTCCTATAATTCACCCCTCCACTTT. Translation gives CASSLGRNSYNSPLHF.